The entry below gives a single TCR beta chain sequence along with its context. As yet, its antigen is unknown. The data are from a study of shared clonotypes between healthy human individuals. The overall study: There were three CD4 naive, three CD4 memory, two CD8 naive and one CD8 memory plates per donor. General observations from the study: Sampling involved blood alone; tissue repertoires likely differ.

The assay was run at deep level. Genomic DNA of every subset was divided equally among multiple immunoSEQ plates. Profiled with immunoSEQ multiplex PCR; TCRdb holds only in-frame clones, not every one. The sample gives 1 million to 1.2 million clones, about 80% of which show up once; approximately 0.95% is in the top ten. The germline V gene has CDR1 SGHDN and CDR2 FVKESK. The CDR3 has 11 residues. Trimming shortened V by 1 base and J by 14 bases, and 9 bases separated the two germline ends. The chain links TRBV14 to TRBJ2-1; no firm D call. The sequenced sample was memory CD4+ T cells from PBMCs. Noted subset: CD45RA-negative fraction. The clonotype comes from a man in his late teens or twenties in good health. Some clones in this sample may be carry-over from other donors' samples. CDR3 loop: CASSQAGPKFF. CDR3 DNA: TGTGCCAGCAGCCAAGCCGGGCCGAAGTTCTTC.